This T cell receptor (beta chain) was sequenced in a study of blood T cell repertoires in COVID-19. About the study: Collection of acute and convalescent COVID-19 samples took place in the United States, Italy and Spain. Sources were T cells, B-cell-depleted T cells, or PBMCs; the material itself was cDNA or gDNA.

Germline-derived CDR1 and CDR2 are SEHNR and FQNEAQ (reference sequence). The CDR3 totals 15 residues. V was pared by 3 bases and J by 1 base, with 12 bases between. Recruitment covered about 26 US areas and drew participants whose ages spanned about 18 to 89 years. Symptom resolution, clearance, or two negative PCRs marked the recovered donors of Cohort 3. The protocol was immunoSEQ multiplex PCR, while the TCRdb copy is restricted to in-frame clones and leaves out a portion. The sample lists around 400,000 clones, approximately 89% occurring once. The clonotype originates from a woman aged 25 to 39 who had recovered from COVID-19. Sequencing was carried out using PBMCs or T cells enriched from blood (not recorded which). The genes are TRBV7-9 and TRBJ1-2; D is perhaps TRBD1 (5 bases). CDR3 sequence (DNA): TGTGCCAGCAGCTTCGGGCGTGACAGTAACTATGGCTACACCTTC. Translated: CASSFGRDSNYGYTF.